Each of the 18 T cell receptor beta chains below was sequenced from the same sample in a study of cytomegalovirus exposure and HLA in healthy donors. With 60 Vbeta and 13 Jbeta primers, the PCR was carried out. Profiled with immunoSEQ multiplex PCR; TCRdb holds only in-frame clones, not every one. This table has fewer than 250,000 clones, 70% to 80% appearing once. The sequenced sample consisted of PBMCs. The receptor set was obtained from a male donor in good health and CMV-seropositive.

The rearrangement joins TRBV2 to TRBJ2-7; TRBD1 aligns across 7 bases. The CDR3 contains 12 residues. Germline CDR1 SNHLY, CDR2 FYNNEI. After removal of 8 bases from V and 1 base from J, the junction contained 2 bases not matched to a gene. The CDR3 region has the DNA TGTGCCAGCGGGGGACAGTCCTACGAGCAGTACTTC. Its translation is CASGGQSYEQYF.

The CDR3 bases are TGTGCCAGCCACGCTTTGACAGGGTTCAATCAGCCCCAGCATTTT. As protein: CASHALTGFNQPQHF. This chain uses TRBV6-1 with TRBJ1-5; 7 bases line up with TRBD1. CDR1 and CDR2 from the germline V gene are MNHNS and SASEGT. Losses at the gene ends were 8 bases for V and 3 bases for J; bases not matched to a gene: 10. The CDR3 covers 15 residues.

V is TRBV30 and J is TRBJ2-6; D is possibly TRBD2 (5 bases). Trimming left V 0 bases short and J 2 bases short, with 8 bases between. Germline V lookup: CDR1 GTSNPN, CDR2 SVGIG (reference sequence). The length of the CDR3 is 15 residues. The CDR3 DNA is TGTGCCTGGAGTGTGCGGGTGCCTGGGGCCAACGTCCTGACTTTC. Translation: CAWSVRVPGANVLTF.

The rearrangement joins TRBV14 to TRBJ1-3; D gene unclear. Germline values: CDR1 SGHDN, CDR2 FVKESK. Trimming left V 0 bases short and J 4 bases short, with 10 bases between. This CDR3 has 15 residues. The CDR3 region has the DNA TGTGCCAGCAGCCAAGATTACTTGTGGGGAAACACCATATATTTT. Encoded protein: CASSQDYLWGNTIYF.

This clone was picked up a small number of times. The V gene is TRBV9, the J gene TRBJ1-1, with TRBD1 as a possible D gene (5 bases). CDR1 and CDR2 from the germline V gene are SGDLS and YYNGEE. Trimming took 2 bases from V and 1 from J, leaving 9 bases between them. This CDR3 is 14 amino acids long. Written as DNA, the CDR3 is TGTGCCAGCAGCGTCACAGGATCGAACACTGAAGCTTTCTTT. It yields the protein CASSVTGSNTEAFF.

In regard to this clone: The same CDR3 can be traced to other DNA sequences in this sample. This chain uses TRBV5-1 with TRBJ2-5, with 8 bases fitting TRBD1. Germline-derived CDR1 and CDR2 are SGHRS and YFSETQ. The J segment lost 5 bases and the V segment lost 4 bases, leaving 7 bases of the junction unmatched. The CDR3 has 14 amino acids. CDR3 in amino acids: CASSPGQGRETQYF. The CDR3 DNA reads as TGCGCCAGCAGCCCCGGACAGGGCCGGGAGACCCAGTACTTC.

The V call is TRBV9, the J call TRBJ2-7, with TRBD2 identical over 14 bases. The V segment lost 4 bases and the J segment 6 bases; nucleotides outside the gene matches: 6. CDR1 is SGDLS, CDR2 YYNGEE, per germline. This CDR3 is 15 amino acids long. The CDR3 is CASSYTGTSGSEQYF. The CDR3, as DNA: TGTGCCAGCAGCTATACCGGGACTAGCGGGAGCGAGCAGTACTTC.

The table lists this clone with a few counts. CDR3 loop: CASSPNRGFNYEQYF. The CDR3 DNA sequence: TGTGCCAGCAGCCCCAACAGGGGATTCAACTACGAGCAGTACTTC. The V gene is TRBV4-2, the J gene TRBJ2-7; 7 nucleotides align to TRBD1. Germline V gene data show CDR1 as LGHNA and CDR2 as YNFKEQ. V gave up 4 bases and J gave up 3 bases; unmatched junction bases: 9. The CDR3 spans 15 residues.

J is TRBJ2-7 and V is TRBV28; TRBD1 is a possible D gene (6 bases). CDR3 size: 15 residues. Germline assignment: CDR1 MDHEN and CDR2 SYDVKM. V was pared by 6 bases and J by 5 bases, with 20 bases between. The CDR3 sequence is CASSSVQGGANEQYF. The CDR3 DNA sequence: TGTGCCAGCAGCTCGGTACAAGGGGGAGCCAACGAGCAGTACTTC. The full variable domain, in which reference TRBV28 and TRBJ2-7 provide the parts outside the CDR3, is DVKVTQSSRYLVKRTGEKVFLECVQDMDHENMFWYRQDPGLGLRLIYFSYDVKMKEKGDIPEGYSVSREKKERFSLILESASTNQTSMYLCASSSVQGGANEQYFGPGTRLTVT.

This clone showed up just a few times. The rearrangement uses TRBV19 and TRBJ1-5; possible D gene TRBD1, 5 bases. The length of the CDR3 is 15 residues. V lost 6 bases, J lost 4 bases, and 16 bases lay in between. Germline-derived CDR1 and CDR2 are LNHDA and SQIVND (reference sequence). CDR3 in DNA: TGTGCCAGTAGACAAAGACAGACTGAGAATCAGCCCCAGCATTTT. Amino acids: CASRQRQTENQPQHF. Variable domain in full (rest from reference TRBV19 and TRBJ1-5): DGGITQSPKYLFRKEGQNVTLSCEQNLNHDAMYWYRQDPGQGLRLIYYSQIVNDFQKGDIAEGYSVSREKKESFPLTVTSAQKNPTAFYLCASRQRQTENQPQHFGDGTRLSIL.

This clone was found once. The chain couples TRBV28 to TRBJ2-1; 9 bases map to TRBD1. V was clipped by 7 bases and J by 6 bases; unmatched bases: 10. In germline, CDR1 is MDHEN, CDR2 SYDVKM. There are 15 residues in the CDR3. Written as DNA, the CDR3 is TGTGCCAGCAATACACAGGGGGCCATAAGCAATGAGCAGTTCTTC. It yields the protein CASNTQGAISNEQFF.

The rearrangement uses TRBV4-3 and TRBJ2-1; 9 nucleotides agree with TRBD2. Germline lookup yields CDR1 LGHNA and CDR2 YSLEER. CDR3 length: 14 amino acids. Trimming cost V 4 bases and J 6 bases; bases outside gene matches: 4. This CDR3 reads CASSPGLAANEQFF. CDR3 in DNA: TGCGCCAGCAGCCCGGGACTAGCCGCCAATGAGCAGTTCTTC.

The CDR3 DNA is TGTGCCAGCAGCTTGACTACGACCTACGAGCAGTACTTC. Residues: CASSLTTTYEQYF. The chain has TRBV7-9 and TRBJ2-7; tentatively, D is TRBD2 (5 bases). Germline V gene lookup returns CDR1 SEHNR and CDR2 FQNEAQ (reference sequence). Trimming stripped 3 bases from V and 2 bases from J, with 8 bases between. CDR3 length: 13 amino acids.

The CDR3 region is CASSPPQGGYEQYF. The CDR3 DNA follows: TGTGCCAGCAGCCCCCCGCAGGGAGGGTACGAGCAGTACTTC. The V gene is TRBV11-1, the J gene TRBJ2-7; 7 positions match TRBD2. Per the germline V gene, CDR1 is SGHAT and CDR2 is FQDESV (reference sequence). The ends lost 5 bases at V and 4 bases at J; junction bases unmatched: 8. The CDR3 is 14 amino acids.

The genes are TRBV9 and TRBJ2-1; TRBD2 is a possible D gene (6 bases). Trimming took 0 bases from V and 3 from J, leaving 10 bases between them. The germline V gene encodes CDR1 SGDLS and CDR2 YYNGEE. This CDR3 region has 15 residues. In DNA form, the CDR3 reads TGTGCCAGCAGCGTAGTAGCGGACCTCTACAATGAGCAGTTCTTC. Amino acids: CASSVVADLYNEQFF.

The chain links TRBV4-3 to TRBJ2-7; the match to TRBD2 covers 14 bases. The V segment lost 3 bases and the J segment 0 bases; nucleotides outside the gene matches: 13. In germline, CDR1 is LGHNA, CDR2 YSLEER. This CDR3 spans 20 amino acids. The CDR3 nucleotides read TGCGCCAGCAGCCACCGGACCGGGACTAGCGGGGGCCTCAGCTCCTACGAGCAGTACTTC. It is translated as CASSHRTGTSGGLSSYEQYF.

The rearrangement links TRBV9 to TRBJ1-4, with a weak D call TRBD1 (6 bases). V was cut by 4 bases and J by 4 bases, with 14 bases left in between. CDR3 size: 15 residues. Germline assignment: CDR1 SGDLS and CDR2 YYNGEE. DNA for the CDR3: TGTGCCAGCAGCCCGACGGACAGCGTTAATGAAAAACTGTTTTTT. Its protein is CASSPTDSVNEKLFF.

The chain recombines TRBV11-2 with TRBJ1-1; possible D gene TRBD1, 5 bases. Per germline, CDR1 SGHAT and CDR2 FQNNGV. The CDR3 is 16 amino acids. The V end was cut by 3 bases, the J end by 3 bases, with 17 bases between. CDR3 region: CASSFGRARVDTEAFF. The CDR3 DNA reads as TGTGCCAGCAGCTTTGGCAGAGCCAGGGTCGACACTGAAGCTTTCTTT.